Below, 13 T cell receptor beta chains from the same sample are listed, as sequenced in a study of T cell repertoires in cytomegalovirus infection. Using its own MiXCR run on the reads, TCRdb lists one record per CDR3 protein. The top ten hold around 8.1% of the sample, which has about 260,000 distinct CDR3 sequences, roughly 15% seen once. The sequencing input was PBMCs. The origin of the receptors is a human donor in good health (CMV status not recorded). Some clones in this sample may be carry-over from other donors' samples.

The chain has TRBV19 and TRBJ2-6; D perhaps matches TRBD1 (6 bases). Looked up from germline, CDR1 is LNHDA and CDR2 is SQIVND (reference sequence). The V and J ends lost 4 bases and 1 base respectively, with 11 bases between them. This CDR3 is built from 16 residues. In DNA, the CDR3 is TGTGCCAGTAGTACAATAACAGGGTCTGGGGCCAACGTCCTGACTTTC. It specifies CASSTITGSGANVLTF.

The chain employs TRBV20-1 and TRBJ1-2; tentatively, D is TRBD1 (6 bases). Germline CDR1 reads DFQATT; CDR2 reads SNEGSKA (reference sequence). The CDR3 spans 12 residues. The V end was cut by 2 bases, the J end by 8 bases, with 12 bases between. The CDR3 loop is CSARLGAPGYTF. The DNA for the CDR3 is TGCAGTGCTAGATTGGGGGCGCCGGGCTACACCTTC.

The rearrangement uses TRBV6-5 and TRBJ2-3; 10 nucleotides line up with TRBD1. CDR1 and CDR2 from the germline V gene are MNHEY and SVGAGI. V was clipped by 7 bases and J by 14 bases; unmatched bases: 12. The CDR3 has 13 residues. The CDR3 protein is CASIVPGTGELYF. In nucleotides, the CDR3 is TGTGCCAGCATTGTTCCCGGGACAGGGGAGTTGTATTTT.

The gene calls are TRBV27 and TRBJ2-7; D possibly corresponds to TRBD1 (6 bases). The CDR3 totals 16 residues. V was clipped by 3 bases and J by 2 bases, with 17 bases between them. Germline V gives CDR1 MNHEY, CDR2 SMNVEV (reference sequence). CDR3 DNA: TGTGCCAGCAGTTTTCTGGCAGGGGAGATTCCCTACGAGCAGTACTTC. It specifies CASSFLAGEIPYEQYF.

This clonotype was counted many times. The gene calls are TRBV19 and TRBJ2-3, with D unclear. The CDR3 is made up of 14 amino acids. V was clipped by 2 bases and J by 1 base, with 7 bases between them. Germline CDR1 reads LNHDA; CDR2 reads SQIVND (reference sequence). The CDR3 DNA reads TGTGCCAGTAGTATAACGGACGGCACAGATACGCAGTATTTT. Translated: CASSITDGTDTQYF.

This chain joins TRBV28 and TRBJ1-2; D is perhaps TRBD1 (5 bases). CDR3 length equals 15 residues. Trimming stripped 7 bases from V and 4 bases from J, with 19 bases between. Germline V lookup: CDR1 MDHEN, CDR2 SYDVKM. CDR3 bases: TGTGCCAGCACCTTAGGAGGGGACGGGGGCTATGGCTACACCTTC. As protein: CASTLGGDGGYGYTF.

This clonotype was detected a few times. This chain joins TRBV6-4 and TRBJ2-1, with 11 nucleotides matching TRBD2. Germline-derived CDR1 and CDR2 are MRHNA and SNTAGT. The CDR3 is made up of 15 amino acids. J lost 3 bases, V lost 3 bases, and 1 base had no gene match. The CDR3 nucleotides are TGTGCCAGCAGTGAACTAGCGGGAGACTACAATGAGCAGTTCTTC. Its translation: CASSELAGDYNEQFF.

The chain combines TRBV15 with TRBJ1-6; tentatively, D is TRBD1 (5 bases). The CDR3 sequence is 15 residues long. Trimming stripped 3 bases from V and 8 bases from J, with 14 bases between. CDR1 and CDR2 from the germline V gene are LNHNV and YYDKDF (reference sequence). The CDR3 region has the DNA TGTGCCACCAGCAGTTCGGGACGGATTGATTCACCCCTCCACTTT. Translated: CATSSSGRIDSPLHF.

This clonotype was seen a handful of times. J is TRBJ1-1 and V is TRBV18; weak D call: TRBD1 (5 bases). The germline V gene encodes CDR1 KGHSH and CDR2 LQKENI. CDR3 length: 16 amino acids. V lost 3 bases and J lost 4, with 18 bases in between. CDR3 sequence: CASSPGGGRRSTEAFF. In nucleotides, the CDR3 is TGTGCCAGCTCACCGGGGGGGGGACGGAGAAGCACTGAAGCTTTCTTT. Variable domain in full (rest from reference TRBV18 and TRBJ1-1): NAGVMQNPRHLVRRRGQEARLRCSPMKGHSHVYWYRQLPEEGLKFMVYLQKENIIDESGMPKERFSAEFPKEGPSILRIQQVVRGDSAAYFCASSPGGGRRSTEAFFGQGTRLTVV.

Notes on this clonotype: The junction and the germline gene differ at one end; a read error may be behind it. The J gene is TRBJ2-7, the V gene TRBV12-3 or TRBV12-4; D not certain. The CDR3 spans 12 residues. The CDR3 reads CASSFSLVERYF. In DNA form, the CDR3 reads TGTGCCAGCAGTTTTTCATTAGTCGAGCGGTACTTC.

The gene calls are TRBV4-1 and TRBJ2-4; 7 bases are shared with TRBD1. Germline lookup yields CDR1 MGHRA and CDR2 YSYEKL. The trim removed 3 bases at V and 4 bases at J, leaving 9 bases unmatched. The CDR3 covers 16 residues. CDR3 in DNA: TGCGCCAGCAGCCAGGAAGGCCGGGACAGTAAAAACATTCAGTACTTC. This codes for CASSQEGRDSKNIQYF.

V gene TRBV14 combines with J gene TRBJ2-2, with D possibly being TRBD2 (6 bases). Germline CDR1 SGHDN, CDR2 FVKESK. The CDR3 runs to 14 residues. V lost 6 bases and J lost 4, with 12 bases in between. Here the CDR3 DNA reads TGTGCCAGCAGTGAGCGGGTGATCACCGGGGAGCTGTTTTTT. It codes for CASSERVITGELFF.

This clonotype has at least ten counts. V is TRBV23-1 and J is TRBJ2-5; 10 positions agree with TRBD2. TRBV23-1 is known as an ORF, though its function is uncertain. J was trimmed by 0 bases and V by 6 bases; bases with no gene match: 4. The CDR3 loop spans 15 amino acids. The CDR3 DNA sequence: TGCGCCAGCAGATATAGCGGGAGGTACCAAGAGACCCAGTACTTC. Protein product: CASRYSGRYQETQYF.